Listed here are 10 T cell receptor beta chains from one sample, sequenced in a study of T-cell reconstitution after alpha-beta-depleted transplantation in children. Unique molecular identifiers were used to barcode this TCRbeta library. TCRdb re-derived calls from the PCR reads in MiXCR, one entry per CDR3 protein. The sample lists some 150,000 distinct CDR3 sequences, about 9% occurring once. The sample was PBMCs, mostly from graft donor cells, taken 180 days after TCRalphabeta/CD19-depleted stem cell transplant. The receptors derive from a female patient between 2 and 15 years old who had a stem cell transplant for congenital amegakaryocytic thrombocytopenia, so the T cells may come from the graft donor.

This clonotype was counted many times. The CDR3 here is CASSLNGGYEQYF. The CDR3 nucleotides read TGCGCCAGCAGCTTGAACGGGGGTTACGAGCAGTACTTC. The chain couples TRBV5-1 to TRBJ2-7; D perhaps matches TRBD2 (6 bases). The CDR3 is 13 amino acids. Trimming stripped 1 base from V and 4 bases from J, with 9 bases between. Germline CDR1 is SGHRS and CDR2 is YFSETQ.

V gene TRBV11-2 combines with J gene TRBJ1-4; D might be TRBD1 (5 bases). The CDR3 loop spans 16 amino acids. Germline CDR1 and CDR2: SGHAT and FQNNGV. V lost 0 bases to trimming and J lost 10 bases, with 18 bases between them. The CDR3 loop is CASSLDWAIGGGKLFF. CDR3 DNA sequence: TGTGCCAGCAGCTTAGATTGGGCCATCGGTGGGGGAAAACTGTTTTTT. The entire variable domain, with the rest obtained from reference TRBV11-2 and TRBJ1-4, is as follows: EAGVAQSPRYKIIEKRQSVAFWCNPISGHATLYWYQQILGQGPKLLIQFQNNGVVDDSQLPKDRFSAERLKGVDSTLKIQPAKLEDSAVYLCASSLDWAIGGGKLFFGSGTQLSVL.

Many counts were recorded for this clonotype. J is TRBJ2-2 and V is TRBV15, with no clear D. Germline V lookup: CDR1 LNHNV, CDR2 YYDKDF (reference sequence). The CDR3 totals 15 residues. The V and J ends lost 1 base and 2 bases respectively, with 8 bases between them. In DNA, the CDR3 is TGTGCCACCAGCAGAGGGGCAAGCAACACCGGGGAGCTGTTTTTT. Protein: CATSRGASNTGELFF.

There are many counts of this clonotype. The chain uses TRBV18 and TRBJ2-5; no clear D gene. Germline values: CDR1 KGHSH, CDR2 LQKENI. The CDR3 length is 13 residues. The V end was cut by 3 bases, the J end by 1 base, with 6 bases between. CDR3 coding DNA: TGTGCCAGCTCACCGAGCCTCCAAGAGACCCAGTACTTC. It translates to CASSPSLQETQYF.

This clonotype has a count of ten or more. The chain employs TRBV2 and TRBJ2-3; no firm D call. Trimming took off 6 bases at V and 0 bases at J, with 16 bases between the two ends. There are 16 residues in the CDR3. The germline gives CDR1 SNHLY, CDR2 FYNNEI. The CDR3 is CASRDPWDYSTDTQYF. CDR3 in DNA: TGTGCCAGCAGGGACCCTTGGGATTATAGCACAGATACGCAGTATTTT. The full variable domain, completed using reference TRBV2 and TRBJ2-3, is EPEVTQTPSHQVTQMGQEVILRCVPISNHLYFYWYRQILGQKVEFLVSFYNNEISEKSEIFDDQFSVERPDGSNFTLKIRSTKLEDSAMYFCASRDPWDYSTDTQYFGPGTRLTVL.

This sequence joins TRBV18 and TRBJ1-5, with TRBD1 identical over 7 bases. CDR1 is KGHSH and CDR2 is LQKENI in the germline V gene. The CDR3 consists of 15 residues. J lost 5 bases, V lost 3 bases, and 7 bases had no gene match. CDR3 nucleotide sequence: TGTGCCAGCTCACCGGGTCAGGGGGGATATCAGCCCCAGCATTTT. It specifies CASSPGQGGYQPQHF.

The J gene is TRBJ2-1, the V gene TRBV5-1, with 10 positions matching TRBD1. J lost 6 bases, V lost 4 bases, and 13 bases had no gene match. This CDR3 spans 17 amino acids. CDR1 is SGHRS, CDR2 YFSETQ, per germline. The CDR3 loop is CASSPAVGQGWGNEQFF. As DNA, the CDR3 is TGCGCCAGCAGCCCAGCTGTGGGACAGGGGTGGGGCAATGAGCAGTTCTTC.

Many counts were recorded for this clonotype. The chain couples TRBV15 to TRBJ2-7; D may be TRBD1 (6 bases). The germline V and J ends were trimmed by 1 base and 6 bases, with 13 bases remaining between them. Per germline, CDR1 LNHNV and CDR2 YYDKDF (reference sequence). The CDR3 contains 14 residues. The CDR3 loop reads CATSRGQGLSEQYF. CDR3 nucleotide sequence: TGTGCCACCAGCAGAGGGCAGGGGTTATCCGAGCAGTACTTC. Combining the CDR3 with reference TRBV15 and TRBJ2-7 gives the whole variable domain DAMVIQNPRYQVTQFGKPVTLSCSQTLNHNVMYWYQQKSSQAPKLLFHYYDKDFNNEADTPDNFQSRRPNTSFCFLDIRSPGLGDTAMYLCATSRGQGLSEQYFGPGTRLTVT.

This clonotype has just a few counts. The chain recombines TRBV12-3 or TRBV12-4 with TRBJ1-3; no definite D call. Trimming cost V 2 bases and J 7 bases, with 6 bases left between them. CDR3 length: 12 residues. CDR3 in DNA: TGTGCCAGCAGTTTAATTGTGAACACCATATATTTT. Translation: CASSLIVNTIYF.

With respect to this clonotype: A much larger clone is a single base away; this may be a read error. V gene TRBV24-1 combines with J gene TRBJ2-3, with 15 bases identical to TRBD2. The germline gives CDR1 KGHDR, CDR2 SFDVKD. The CDR3 sequence is 17 residues long. V lost 4 bases, J lost 8 bases, and 9 bases stayed unmatched. CDR3 loop: CATSEPWGLAGGGTQYF. The CDR3 nucleotides read TGTGCCACCAGTGAGCCGTGGGGACTAGCGGGAGGAGGTACGCAGTATTTT.